This entry features one TCR beta chain sequence. Its antigen is not known. This specimen comes from a study of blood T cells in healthy people across ages. Study-wide context: Template switching picked up about one barcoded beta molecule for each two T cells. Findings and caveats of the study: TCR beta diversity tracked closely with naive T cell percentage.

Donors were healthy Caucasian individuals from Russia aged roughly 6 to 95. A sample-barcoded 5' primer and a J-beta primer mix were used in a second PCR of about 7 to 12 cycles. Carrying 12 random nucleotides, a template-switch adaptor labeled each individual cDNA molecule. Each CDR3 protein gets one entry after TCRdb re-called the 5' RACE reads with MiXCR. In the table there are more than 700,000 distinct CDR3 sequences, roughly 53% of which are singletons. The CDR3 covers 13 residues. Trimming cost V 7 bases and J 0 bases, with 13 bases left between them. Germline V gene sequence: CDR1 DFQATT, CDR2 SNEGSKA (reference sequence).

This clonotype originated in a man older than 75 in good health. The sequenced sample was blood. This chain uses TRBV20-1 with TRBJ2-7, with D maybe TRBD2 (6 bases). The CDR3 DNA is TGCAGTGAATCAGCGGGCGGCTCCTACGAGCAGTACTTC. Translation gives CSESAGGSYEQYF.